This T cell receptor beta chain was documented in a study of chemoradiotherapy in HPV16-positive cancers. Study-wide results and limits: Candidate HPV-specific clones and E7-related TCR motifs grew in tumor during treatment. Better recurrence-free survival went with HPV-responsive T-cell expansion in HPV16-positive patients.

Repeated repertoire sampling spanned the course of chemoradiotherapy. The CDR3 contains 14 residues. The germline V gene has CDR1 SGHAT and CDR2 FQNNGV. The V gene lost 8 bases and the J gene lost 0 bases, with 12 bases spanning the gap. The repertoire was sequenced with immunoSEQ multiplex PCR; TCRdb's copy has only in-frame clones and lacks some. This sample has 3,000 to 3,500 clones, with 75% to 85% found just once. In regard to this clone: Its antigen is not known.

The clonotype was recovered from a human donor with HPV-associated anogenital cancer. This chain joins TRBV11-2 and TRBJ2-3; unclear D gene. This specimen consisted of tumor tissue, obtained from a patient who underwent chemoradiotherapy. The CDR3 DNA follows: TGTGCCAGCTTCTCGGGCTTTAGCACAGATACGCAGTATTTT. It yields the protein CASFSGFSTDTQYF.